Listed here is a single T cell receptor (beta chain). The sample originates from a study of technical replicates of blood from a few donors. Sequencing was performed with immunoSEQ multiplex PCR; in TCRdb, only in-frame clones are kept and a portion is missing. This table has approximately 81,000 clones, 95% appearing once. Between the trimmed V and J ends, which lost 5 bases and 2 bases, there was a span of 13 bases. The V gene's germline CDR1 is WNHNN and CDR2 SYGVQD (reference sequence). This CDR3 comprises 14 residues. The chain couples TRBV10-1 to TRBJ2-7; D is unclear. Sequenced sample: T cells isolated from PBMCs. This sequence originates from a human donor in good health. The CDR3 sequence is CASSSTETAYEQYF. In nucleotides, the CDR3 is TGCGCCAGCAGTTCGACCGAAACAGCCTACGAGCAGTACTTC.